The rows below give T cell receptor beta chains drawn from one sample of a study of blood T cell repertoires in COVID-19. The data were produced by immunoSEQ multiplex PCR, yet TCRdb's version contains in-frame clones alone and is incomplete. The data contain 360,000 or so clones, roughly 90% of them singletons. Sample: peripheral blood. These receptors originate from a man between 18 and 29 years old with active or convalescent COVID-19. CDR3s include the opening cysteine and the closing phenylalanine or tryptophan. D genes are given only for firm matches. For some rows the clone size is stated as once, few or many, or as a class when expanded; others skip it.

v_call	j_call	d_call	clone_size	cdr3_aa	cdr3_nt
TRBV9	TRBJ2-1	NA	NA	CASSVIPHNEQFF	TGTGCCAGCAGCGTAATTCCTCACAATGAGCAGTTCTTC
TRBV24-1	TRBJ2-1	TRBD2	NA	CATSDPLAGGANEQFF	TGTGCCACCAGTGATCCCTTAGCGGGAGGGGCCAATGAGCAGTTCTTC
TRBV19	TRBJ1-1	TRBD1	NA	CASSRGQGRTEAFF	TGTGCCAGTAGCCGAGGACAGGGGAGGACTGAAGCTTTCTTT
TRBV7-9	TRBJ1-1	NA	NA	CASSLATGTINYLNTEAFF	TGTGCCAGCAGCTTAGCAACCGGGACAATCAATTACCTGAACACTGAAGCTTTCTTT
TRBV27	TRBJ2-7	TRBD2	NA	CASSIPLRTSGTGGGSEQYF	TGTGCCAGCAGTATCCCACTTAGGACTAGCGGCACTGGGGGGGGTAGCGAGCAGTACTTC
TRBV5-6	TRBJ1-1	TRBD1	once	CASSLVSQGIVSAEAFF	TGTGCCAGCAGCTTGGTGTCACAGGGGATCGTCTCGGCTGAAGCTTTCTTT
TRBV3-1/TRBV3-2	TRBJ2-7	NA	NA	CASSRQGSYEQYF	TGTGCCAGCAGCCGTCAGGGGAGTTACGAGCAGTACTTC
TRBV6-5	TRBJ2-7	TRBD1	NA	CASSPRAGGPYEQYF	TGTGCCAGCAGTCCTCGGGCAGGGGGACCCTACGAGCAGTACTTC
TRBV28	TRBJ1-3	NA	NA	CASRLGGNRIFSGNTIYF	TGTGCCAGCAGGCTAGGGGGTAACCGAATCTTCTCTGGAAACACCATATATTTT
TRBV19	TRBJ2-2	TRBD1	NA	CASKGQGAVGELFF	TGTGCCAGTAAAGGACAGGGGGCCGTCGGGGAGCTGTTTTTT
TRBV18	TRBJ1-1	NA	NA	CASSSLQDSVEAFF	TGTGCCAGCTCATCCCTCCAGGACAGCGTTGAAGCTTTCTTT
TRBV28	TRBJ1-5	NA	NA	CASSFVTGYQPQHF	TGTGCCAGCAGTTTTGTGACAGGCTATCAGCCCCAGCATTTT
TRBV14	TRBJ2-5	NA	NA	CASSQDLGHKETQYF	TGTGCCAGCAGCCAAGATTTAGGACACAAAGAGACCCAGTACTTC
TRBV27	TRBJ2-4	NA	NA	CASSPGLRGNIQYF	TGTGCCAGCAGCCCCGGACTAAGGGGAAACATTCAGTACTTC
TRBV6-5	TRBJ1-1	TRBD1	NA	CASRDRAMNTEAFF	TGTGCCAGCAGAGACAGGGCCATGAACACTGAAGCTTTCTTT
TRBV6-5	TRBJ1-1	NA	few	CASTLYGGTEAFF	TGTGCCAGCACCCTATACGGGGGCACTGAAGCTTTCTTT
TRBV7-3	TRBJ1-2	NA	NA	CASSFTGRGGYTF	TGTGCCAGCAGTTTCACAGGGAGGGGCGGCTACACCTTC
TRBV7-9	TRBJ1-1	TRBD1	NA	CASSLGTARVSTEAFF	TGTGCCAGCAGCCTAGGGACAGCTAGGGTGAGCACTGAAGCTTTCTTT
TRBV19	TRBJ1-2	NA	NA	CASVYGYTF	TGTGCCAGCGTGTATGGCTACACCTTC
TRBV5-1	TRBJ1-2	TRBD1	NA	CASSSSGQGGVGGYTF	TGCGCCAGCAGCTCGTCGGGACAGGGAGGTGTGGGGGGCTACACCTTC
TRBV15	TRBJ2-1	TRBD2	NA	CATSPEGSVRGLAGGLDEQFF	TGTGCCACCAGCCCCGAGGGCAGTGTGAGAGGACTAGCGGGGGGGCTGGATGAGCAGTTCTTC
TRBV7-9	TRBJ1-5	NA	NA	CASSLVASNQPQHF	TGTGCCAGCAGCTTAGTGGCTAGCAATCAGCCCCAGCATTTT
TRBV5-5	TRBJ2-5	TRBD2	NA	CASSFILLAGETQYF	TGTGCCAGCAGCTTTATTCTACTAGCGGGAGAGACCCAGTACTTC
TRBV4-1	TRBJ1-1	NA	few	CASSQEASRTFF	TGCGCCAGCAGCCAAGAAGCGTCGAGAACTTTCTTT
TRBV28	TRBJ1-1	NA	NA	CATLVAGKNTEAFF	TGTGCCACACTGGTGGCAGGGAAGAACACTGAAGCTTTCTTT
TRBV27	TRBJ2-3	NA	NA	CASGHWDTQYF	TGTGCCAGCGGCCATTGGGATACGCAGTATTTT
TRBV4-1	TRBJ2-7	TRBD1	NA	CASSQNRDRAYEQYF	TGCGCCAGCAGCCAAAACCGGGACAGGGCTTACGAGCAGTACTTC
TRBV5-5	TRBJ1-4	NA	NA	CASSLSGIATNEKLFF	TGTGCCAGCAGCCTTTCAGGGATTGCAACTAATGAAAAACTGTTTTTT
TRBV28	TRBJ2-7	NA	NA	CASSLPRGGYEQYF	TGTGCCAGCAGTTTACCCCGGGGAGGCTACGAGCAGTACTTC
TRBV27	TRBJ2-7	NA	NA	CASSLTGYEQYF	TGTGCCAGCAGTCTGACAGGCTACGAGCAGTACTTC
TRBV4-3	TRBJ2-7	TRBD1	NA	CASSQVTGGSYEQYF	TGCGCCAGCAGCCAAGTCACAGGGGGGTCCTACGAGCAGTACTTC
TRBV14	TRBJ2-1	NA	NA	CASTMVGGYNEQFF	TGTGCCAGCACAATGGTGGGGGGCTACAATGAGCAGTTCTTC
TRBV12-5	TRBJ2-1	TRBD1	NA	CASGVDRGPYNEQFF	TGTGCTAGTGGTGTCGACAGGGGGCCCTACAATGAGCAGTTCTTC
TRBV29-1	TRBJ2-7	TRBD2	NA	CSAREGAYEQYF	TGCAGCGCGAGGGAGGGTGCCTACGAGCAGTACTTC
TRBV9	TRBJ2-2	NA	NA	CASSVAHSNTGELFF	TGTGCCAGCAGCGTAGCTCACTCGAACACCGGGGAGCTGTTTTTT
TRBV6-1	TRBJ1-2	NA	NA	CASSEAVSSSGYTF	TGTGCCAGCAGTGAAGCGGTCTCTAGTTCTGGCTACACCTTC
TRBV24-1	TRBJ2-1	NA	NA	CATSDSSLRDGSYNEQFF	TGTGCCACCAGTGATTCAAGCCTACGTGATGGTTCCTACAATGAGCAGTTCTTC
TRBV28	TRBJ1-1	NA	NA	CASRPDSYYTEAFF	TGTGCCAGCAGACCGGACAGTTACTACACTGAAGCTTTCTTT
TRBV7-9	TRBJ1-1	NA	NA	CASSRLGSGRADTEAFF	TGTGCCAGCAGCCGCTTGGGGTCGGGCAGGGCCGACACTGAAGCTTTCTTT
TRBV24-1	TRBJ2-1	NA	once	CATSDPGLGPKHEQFF	TGTGCCACCAGTGACCCGGGACTCGGACCTAAGCATGAGCAGTTCTTC
TRBV7-8	TRBJ1-2	NA	NA	CASSLVSGASGYTF	TGTGCCAGCAGCTTAGTTTCAGGGGCTTCTGGCTACACCTTC
TRBV7-9	TRBJ2-5	NA	NA	CASRPPLQPQETQYF	TGTGCCAGCAGACCCCCCTTACAGCCCCAAGAGACCCAGTACTTC
TRBV6-5	TRBJ2-2	TRBD1	NA	CATNLDRGLGGELFF	TGTGCCACCAATCTGGACAGGGGGCTTGGCGGGGAGCTGTTTTTT
TRBV29-1	TRBJ2-7	NA	NA	CSVGPSTGPYEQYF	TGCAGCGTTGGGCCCTCTACAGGCCCCTACGAGCAGTACTTC
TRBV11-2	TRBJ2-7	TRBD2	NA	CASSVRLAETYEQYF	TGTGCCAGCAGCGTCCGACTAGCGGAAACCTACGAGCAGTACTTC
TRBV24-1	TRBJ2-1	NA	NA	CATSDLGSRQFF	TGTGCCACCAGTGATTTAGGGAGCAGGCAGTTCTTC
TRBV12-3/TRBV12-4	TRBJ1-1	NA	NA	CASRATGNTEAFF	TGTGCCAGCAGGGCGACAGGGAACACTGAAGCTTTCTTT
TRBV18	TRBJ1-2	TRBD1	NA	CASSPSRGYEKHTF	TGTGCCAGCTCACCCTCCAGGGGGTACGAAAAACACACCTTC
TRBV7-3	TRBJ1-2	NA	NA	CASSPDVRGYGYTF	TGTGCCAGCAGCCCAGACGTCAGGGGCTATGGCTACACCTTC
TRBV7-3	TRBJ2-1	TRBD2	NA	CASSLKLAAYNEQFF	TGTGCCAGCAGCTTGAAACTAGCGGCATACAATGAGCAGTTCTTC